Ten or more counts support the clone carrying this T cell receptor (beta chain). Its antigen is undetermined. This entry comes from a study of T cell repertoires in cytomegalovirus infection. Study-wide background: Public TCR beta signature analysis indicated the presence of both CMV infection and matching HLA type.

A single record per CDR3 protein comes from TCRdb applying MiXCR to the reads. Among more than 95,000 distinct CDR3 sequences listed, 25% to 35% were seen once. V lost 2 bases and J 7 bases, leaving 12 bases between the germline ends. The CDR3 consists of 13 residues. Looked up from germline, CDR1 is SGHVS and CDR2 is FNYEAQ. V gene TRBV7-6 combines with J gene TRBJ2-7; no firm D call. The sample was CD8+ T cells from cultured PBMCs, taken from culture after CMV antigen stimulation. This receptor was taken from a human donor in good health (CMV status not recorded). Some clones in this sample may be carry-over from other donors' samples. CDR3 sequence reads: CASSLSPGREQYF. Here the CDR3 DNA reads TGTGCCAGCAGCTTATCCCCAGGTCGGGAGCAGTACTTC.